Listed below are T cell receptor beta chains from one sample, sequenced in a study of blood T cell repertoires in COVID-19. TCRdb's copy holds only in-frame clones and misses some; the assay was immunoSEQ multiplex PCR. Of about 89,000 clones listed, approximately 86% were seen once; the top ten hold 0.95% to 1.5%. The sample taken for sequencing was peripheral blood. These receptors came from an older man with active or convalescent COVID-19. CDR3s include the opening cysteine and the closing phenylalanine or tryptophan. D genes are given only for firm matches.

v_call	j_call	d_call	cdr3_aa	cdr3_nt
TRBV2	TRBJ1-6	.	CASRYREISSPLHF	TGTGCCAGCAGGTACAGGGAGATTAGTTCACCCCTCCACTTT
TRBV7-9	TRBJ1-1	.	CASSSGQWAFF	TGTGCCAGCAGCAGCGGACAGTGGGCTTTCTTT
TRBV2	TRBJ1-5	TRBD1	CASSEGRGPYSNQPQHF	TGTGCCAGCAGTGAAGGCAGGGGGCCCTATAGCAATCAGCCCCAGCATTTT
TRBV7-2	TRBJ2-1	TRBD1	CASSRDRDNEQFF	TGTGCCAGCAGCCGGGACAGGGACAATGAGCAGTTCTTC
TRBV4-1	TRBJ1-3	.	CASSPGNTRSGNTIYF	TGCGCCAGCAGCCCCGGCAATACGAGGTCTGGAAACACCATATATTTT
TRBV19	TRBJ1-3	.	CASSIGTHSGNTIYF	TGTGCCAGTAGTATAGGAACTCACTCTGGAAACACCATATATTTT
TRBV28	TRBJ2-1	TRBD2	CASSKPRLAGVWLFF	TGTGCCAGCAGTAAGCCCCGACTAGCGGGAGTGTGGCTTTTCTTC
TRBV19	TRBJ1-1	.	CASSIGRNTEAFF	TGTGCCAGTAGTATAGGCAGGAACACTGAAGCTTTCTTT
TRBV7-9	TRBJ1-3	TRBD1	CASSSGQGTIYF	TGTGCCAGCAGCTCGGGACAGGGCACCATATATTTT
TRBV5-4	TRBJ2-1	TRBD2	CASSEPTSGNEQFF	TGTGCCAGCAGCGAACCGACTAGCGGGAATGAGCAGTTCTTC
TRBV5-1	TRBJ1-5	TRBD1	CASSLEGANQPQHF	TGCGCCAGCAGCTTGGAGGGGGCCAATCAGCCCCAGCATTTT
TRBV6-5	TRBJ1-6	.	CASSYSGGLPNSPLHF	TGTGCCAGCAGTTACTCGGGAGGGTTGCCAAATTCACCCCTCCACTTT
TRBV3-1/TRBV3-2	TRBJ2-1	TRBD1	CASSSWTGGGNEQFF	TGTGCCAGCAGCTCTTGGACAGGGGGGGGCAATGAGCAGTTCTTC
TRBV19	TRBJ2-1	TRBD1	CASTPVAVAGGEQFF	TGTGCCAGTACTCCTGTGGCCGTGGCAGGGGGTGAGCAGTTCTTC
TRBV5-1	TRBJ2-3	TRBD2	CASSQGLAGVVTDTQYF	TGCGCCAGCAGCCAGGGACTAGCGGGAGTAGTTACAGATACGCAGTATTTT
TRBV7-2	TRBJ2-3	TRBD1	CASSLDRYLDTQYF	TGTGCCAGCAGCTTGGACAGGTACCTAGATACGCAGTATTTT